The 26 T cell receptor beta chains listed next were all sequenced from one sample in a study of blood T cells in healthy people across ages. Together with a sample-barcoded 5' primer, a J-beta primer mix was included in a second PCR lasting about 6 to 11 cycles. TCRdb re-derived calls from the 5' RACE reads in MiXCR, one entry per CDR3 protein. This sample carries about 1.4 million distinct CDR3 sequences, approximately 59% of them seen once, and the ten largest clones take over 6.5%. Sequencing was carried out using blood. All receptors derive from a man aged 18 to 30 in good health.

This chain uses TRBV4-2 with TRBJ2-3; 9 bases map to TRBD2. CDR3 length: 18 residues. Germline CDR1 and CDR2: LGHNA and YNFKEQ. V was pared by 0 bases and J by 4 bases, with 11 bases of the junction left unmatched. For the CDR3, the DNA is TGTGCCAGCAGCCAAGATCTAAAGCGGGGGGTGACCCCAGATACGCAGTATTTT. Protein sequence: CASSQDLKRGVTPDTQYF.

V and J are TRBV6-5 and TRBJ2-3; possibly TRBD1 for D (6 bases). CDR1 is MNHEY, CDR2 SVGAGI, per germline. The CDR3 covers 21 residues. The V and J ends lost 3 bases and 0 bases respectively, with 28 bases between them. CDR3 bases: TGTGCCAGCAGTTATACCCCCGGGACACCCGCTCTCGTTACAAGCACAGATACGCAGTATTTT. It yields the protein CASSYTPGTPALVTSTDTQYF.

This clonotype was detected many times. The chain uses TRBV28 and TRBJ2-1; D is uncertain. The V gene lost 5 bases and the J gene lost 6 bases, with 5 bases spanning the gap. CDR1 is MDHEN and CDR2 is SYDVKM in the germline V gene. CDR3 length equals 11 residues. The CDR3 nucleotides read TGTGCCAGCAGTACCATCAATGAGCAGTTCTTC. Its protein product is CASSTINEQFF.

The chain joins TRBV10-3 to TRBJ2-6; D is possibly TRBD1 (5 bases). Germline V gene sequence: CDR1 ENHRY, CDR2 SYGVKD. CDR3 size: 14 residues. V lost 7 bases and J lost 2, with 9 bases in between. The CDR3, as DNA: TGTGCCATCACTGGGGCTACTGGGGCCAACGTCCTGACTTTC. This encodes CAITGATGANVLTF.

The CDR3 DNA reads TGTGCCAGCAGCCAAGGGGTCAGCGAAAAACTGTTTTTT. This gives the protein CASSQGVSEKLFF. This chain connects TRBV3-1 to TRBJ1-4; D remains unclear. Germline CDR1 reads LGHDT; CDR2 reads YNNKEL (reference sequence). The length of the CDR3 is 13 residues. Trimming took off 1 base at V and 8 bases at J, with 8 bases between the two ends.

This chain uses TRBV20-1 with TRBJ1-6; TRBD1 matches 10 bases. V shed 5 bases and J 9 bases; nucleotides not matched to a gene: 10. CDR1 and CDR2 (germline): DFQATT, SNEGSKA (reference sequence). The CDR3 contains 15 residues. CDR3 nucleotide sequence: TGCAGTGCTGGGGGGGGGGACAGGGGAGGTTCACCCCTCCACTTT. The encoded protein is CSAGGGDRGGSPLHF.

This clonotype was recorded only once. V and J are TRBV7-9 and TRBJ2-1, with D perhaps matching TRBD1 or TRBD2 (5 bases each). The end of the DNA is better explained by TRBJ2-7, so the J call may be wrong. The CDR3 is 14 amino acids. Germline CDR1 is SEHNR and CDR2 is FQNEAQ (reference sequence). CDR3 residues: CASSLRERGHEQYF. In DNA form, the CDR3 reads TGTGCCAGCAGCCTCCGGGAAAGGGGACACGAGCAGTACTTC.

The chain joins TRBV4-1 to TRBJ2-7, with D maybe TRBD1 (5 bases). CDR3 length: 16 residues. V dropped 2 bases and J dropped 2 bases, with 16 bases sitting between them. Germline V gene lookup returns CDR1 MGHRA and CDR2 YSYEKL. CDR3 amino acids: CASSQFRAPFTYEQYF. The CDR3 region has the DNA TGCGCCAGCAGCCAATTCAGGGCGCCTTTCACCTACGAGCAGTACTTC.

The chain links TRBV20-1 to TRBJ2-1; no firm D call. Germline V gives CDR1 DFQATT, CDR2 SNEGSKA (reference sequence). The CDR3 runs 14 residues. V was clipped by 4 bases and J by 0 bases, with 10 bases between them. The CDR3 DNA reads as TGCAGTGCTATGGACCCGAGCTCCTACAATGAGCAGTTCTTC. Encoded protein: CSAMDPSSYNEQFF.

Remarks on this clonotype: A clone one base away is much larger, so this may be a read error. The CDR3 DNA reads as TGTGCCAGCAGTTACTCGAGGCGGGGCCAAGCGACCCAGTACTTC. Protein: CASSYSRRGQATQYF. This chain uses TRBV6-5 with TRBJ2-5; possibly TRBD2 for D (6 bases). Germline lookup yields CDR1 MNHEY and CDR2 SVGAGI. The CDR3 runs to 15 residues.

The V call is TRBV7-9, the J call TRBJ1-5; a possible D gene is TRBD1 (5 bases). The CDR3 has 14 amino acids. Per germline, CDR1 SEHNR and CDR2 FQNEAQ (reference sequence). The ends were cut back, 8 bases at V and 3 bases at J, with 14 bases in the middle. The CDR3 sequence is CASSSGEYNQPQHF. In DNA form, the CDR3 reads TGTGCCAGCTCCTCGGGGGAGTACAATCAGCCCCAGCATTTT.

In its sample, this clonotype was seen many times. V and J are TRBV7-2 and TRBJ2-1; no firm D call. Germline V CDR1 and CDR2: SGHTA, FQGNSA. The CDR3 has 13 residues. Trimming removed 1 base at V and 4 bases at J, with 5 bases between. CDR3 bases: TGTGCCAGCAGCTTAGTAGGGTACAATGAGCAGTTCTTC. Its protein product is CASSLVGYNEQFF. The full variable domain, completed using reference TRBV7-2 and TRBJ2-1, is GAGVSQSPSNKVTEKGKDVELRCDPISGHTALYWYRQSLGQGLEFLIYFQGNSAPDKSGLPSDRFSAERTGGSVSTLTIQRTQQEDSAVYLCASSLVGYNEQFFGPGTRLTVL.

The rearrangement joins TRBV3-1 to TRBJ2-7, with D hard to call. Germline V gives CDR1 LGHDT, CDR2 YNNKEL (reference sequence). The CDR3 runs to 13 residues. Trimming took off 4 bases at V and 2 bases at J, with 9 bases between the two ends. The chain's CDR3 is CASSLNVAYEQYF. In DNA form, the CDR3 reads TGTGCCAGCAGCCTAAACGTGGCCTACGAGCAGTACTTC.

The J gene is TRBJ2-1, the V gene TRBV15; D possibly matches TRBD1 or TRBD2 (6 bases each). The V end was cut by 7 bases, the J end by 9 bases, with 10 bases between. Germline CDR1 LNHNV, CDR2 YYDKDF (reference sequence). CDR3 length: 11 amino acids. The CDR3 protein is CATTGGREQFF. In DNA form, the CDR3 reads TGTGCCACCACCGGGGGCCGTGAGCAGTTCTTC.

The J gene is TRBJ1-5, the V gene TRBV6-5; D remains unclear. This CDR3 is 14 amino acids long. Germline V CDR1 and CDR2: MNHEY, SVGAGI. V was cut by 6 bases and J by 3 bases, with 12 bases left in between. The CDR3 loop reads CASSASGYNQPQHF. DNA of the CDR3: TGTGCCAGCAGCGCCAGCGGGTACAATCAGCCCCAGCATTTT.

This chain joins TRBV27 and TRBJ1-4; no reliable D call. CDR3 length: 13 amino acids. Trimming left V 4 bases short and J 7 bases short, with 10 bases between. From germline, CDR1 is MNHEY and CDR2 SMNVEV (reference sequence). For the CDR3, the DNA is TGTGCCAGCAGTTGGGAAGCCTCTGAAAAACTGTTTTTT. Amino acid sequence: CASSWEASEKLFF.

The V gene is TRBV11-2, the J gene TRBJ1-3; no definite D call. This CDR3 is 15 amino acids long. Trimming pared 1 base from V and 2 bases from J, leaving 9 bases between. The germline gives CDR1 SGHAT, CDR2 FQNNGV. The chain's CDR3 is CASSLGERPGNTIYF. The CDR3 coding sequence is TGTGCCAGCAGCTTAGGGGAAAGGCCTGGAAACACCATATATTTT. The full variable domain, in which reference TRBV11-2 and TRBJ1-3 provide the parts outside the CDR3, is EAGVAQSPRYKIIEKRQSVAFWCNPISGHATLYWYQQILGQGPKLLIQFQNNGVVDDSQLPKDRFSAERLKGVDSTLKIQPAKLEDSAVYLCASSLGERPGNTIYFGEGSWLTVV.

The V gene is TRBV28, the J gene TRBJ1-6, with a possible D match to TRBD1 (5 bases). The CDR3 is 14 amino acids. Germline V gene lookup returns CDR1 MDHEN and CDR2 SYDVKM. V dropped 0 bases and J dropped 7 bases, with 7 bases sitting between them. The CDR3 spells CASSLWGGNSPLHF. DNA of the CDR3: TGTGCCAGCAGTTTATGGGGGGGGAATTCACCCCTCCACTTT.

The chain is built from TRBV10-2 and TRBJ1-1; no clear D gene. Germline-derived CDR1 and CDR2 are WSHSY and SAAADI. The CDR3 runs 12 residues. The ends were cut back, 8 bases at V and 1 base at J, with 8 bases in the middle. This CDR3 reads CASQRANTEAFF. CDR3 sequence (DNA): TGCGCCAGCCAAAGGGCGAACACTGAAGCTTTCTTT.

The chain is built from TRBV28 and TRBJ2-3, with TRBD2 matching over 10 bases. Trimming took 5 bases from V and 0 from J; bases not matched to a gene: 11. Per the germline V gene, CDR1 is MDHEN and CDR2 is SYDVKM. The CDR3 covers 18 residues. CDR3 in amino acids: CASSREGTSGASTDTQYF. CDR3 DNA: TGTGCCAGCAGTAGGGAGGGTACTAGCGGGGCTAGCACAGATACGCAGTATTTT.

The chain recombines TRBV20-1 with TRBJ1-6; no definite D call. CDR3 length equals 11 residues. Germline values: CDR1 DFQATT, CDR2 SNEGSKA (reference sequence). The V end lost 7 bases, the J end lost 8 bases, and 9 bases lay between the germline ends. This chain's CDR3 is CSVSGDSPLHF. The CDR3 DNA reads TGCAGTGTCAGCGGAGATTCACCCCTCCACTTT.

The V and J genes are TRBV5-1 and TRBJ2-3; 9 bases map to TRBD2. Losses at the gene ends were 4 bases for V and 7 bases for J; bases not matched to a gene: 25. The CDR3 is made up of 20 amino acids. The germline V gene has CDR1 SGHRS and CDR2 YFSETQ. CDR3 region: CASSTYGTSSVEWDGHTQYF. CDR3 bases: TGCGCCAGCAGCACCTACGGGACTAGCTCGGTAGAGTGGGATGGTCATACGCAGTATTTT.

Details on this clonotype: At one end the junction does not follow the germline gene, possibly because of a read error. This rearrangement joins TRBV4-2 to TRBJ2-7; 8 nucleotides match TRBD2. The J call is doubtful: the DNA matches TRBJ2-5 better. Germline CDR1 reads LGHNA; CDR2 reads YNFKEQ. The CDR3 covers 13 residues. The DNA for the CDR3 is TGTGCCGGCAGCAACGGGGGGGTCGAGACCCAGTACTTC. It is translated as CAGSNGGVETQYF.

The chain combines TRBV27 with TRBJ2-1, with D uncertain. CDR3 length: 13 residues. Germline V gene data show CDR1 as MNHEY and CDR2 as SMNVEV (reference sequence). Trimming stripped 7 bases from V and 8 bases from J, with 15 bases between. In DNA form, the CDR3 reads TGTGCCAGCATCTCCGGTCCCGGCGATGAGCAGTTCTTC. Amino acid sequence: CASISGPGDEQFF.

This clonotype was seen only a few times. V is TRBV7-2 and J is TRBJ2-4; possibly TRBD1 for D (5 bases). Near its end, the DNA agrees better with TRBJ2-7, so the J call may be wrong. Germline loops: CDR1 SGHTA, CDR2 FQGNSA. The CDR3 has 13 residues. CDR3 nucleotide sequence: TGTGCCAGCAGCCCAAGTTCAGGGCGCGAGCAGTACTTC. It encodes CASSPSSGREQYF.

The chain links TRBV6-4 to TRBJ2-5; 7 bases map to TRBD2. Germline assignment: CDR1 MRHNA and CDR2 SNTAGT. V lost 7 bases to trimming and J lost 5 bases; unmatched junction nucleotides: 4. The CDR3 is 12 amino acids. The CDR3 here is CASMGGRETQYF. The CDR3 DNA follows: TGTGCCAGCATGGGAGGGAGGGAGACCCAGTACTTC.